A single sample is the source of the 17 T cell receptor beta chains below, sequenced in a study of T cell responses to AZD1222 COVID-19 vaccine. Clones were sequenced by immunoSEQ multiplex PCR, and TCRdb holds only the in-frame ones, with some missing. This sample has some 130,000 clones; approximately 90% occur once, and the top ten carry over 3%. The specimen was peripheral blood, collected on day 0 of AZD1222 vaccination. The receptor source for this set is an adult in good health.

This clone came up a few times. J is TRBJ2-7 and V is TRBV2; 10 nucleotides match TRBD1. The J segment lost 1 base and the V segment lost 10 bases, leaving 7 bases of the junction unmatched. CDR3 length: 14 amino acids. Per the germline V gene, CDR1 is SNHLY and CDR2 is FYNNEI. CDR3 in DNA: TGTGCCACCGTTCAGGGACAGGGGTCCTACGAGCAGTACTTC. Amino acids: CATVQGQGSYEQYF.

The DNA for the CDR3 is TGTGCCAGTAGTAACAACAGGGCCCCCGGCGGGGCCAACGTCCTGACTTTC. Protein: CASSNNRAPGGANVLTF. This sequence joins TRBV19 and TRBJ2-6, with D possibly matching TRBD1 (6 bases). CDR3 length: 17 amino acids. V gave up 4 bases and J gave up 4 bases, with 17 bases separating them. Germline-derived CDR1 and CDR2 are LNHDA and SQIVND (reference sequence).

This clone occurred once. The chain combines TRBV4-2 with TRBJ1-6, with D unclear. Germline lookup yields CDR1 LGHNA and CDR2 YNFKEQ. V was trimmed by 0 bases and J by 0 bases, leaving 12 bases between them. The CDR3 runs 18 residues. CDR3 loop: CASSQEVASSSYNSPLHF. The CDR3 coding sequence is TGTGCCAGCAGCCAAGAGGTCGCGTCCAGCTCCTATAATTCACCCCTCCACTTT.

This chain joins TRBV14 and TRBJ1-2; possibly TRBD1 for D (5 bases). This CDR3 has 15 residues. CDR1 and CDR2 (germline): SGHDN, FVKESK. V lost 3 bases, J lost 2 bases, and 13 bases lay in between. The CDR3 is CASSHQGTVNYGYTF. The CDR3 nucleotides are TGTGCCAGCAGCCATCAAGGGACGGTGAACTATGGCTACACCTTC.

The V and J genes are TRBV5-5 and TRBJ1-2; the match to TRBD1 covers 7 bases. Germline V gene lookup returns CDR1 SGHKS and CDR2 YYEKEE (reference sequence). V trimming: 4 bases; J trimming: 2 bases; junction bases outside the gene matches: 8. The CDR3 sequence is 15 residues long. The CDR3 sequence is CASSPTGQLNYGYTF. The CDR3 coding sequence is TGTGCCAGCAGCCCTACGGGACAGCTAAACTATGGCTACACCTTC.

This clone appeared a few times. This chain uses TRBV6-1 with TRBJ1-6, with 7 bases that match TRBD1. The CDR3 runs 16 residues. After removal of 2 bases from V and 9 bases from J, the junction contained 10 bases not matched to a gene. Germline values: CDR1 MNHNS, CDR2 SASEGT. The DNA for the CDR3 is TGTGCCAGCAGTGAAACTTTAGGGACAGTGGCTTCACCCCTCCACTTT. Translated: CASSETLGTVASPLHF.

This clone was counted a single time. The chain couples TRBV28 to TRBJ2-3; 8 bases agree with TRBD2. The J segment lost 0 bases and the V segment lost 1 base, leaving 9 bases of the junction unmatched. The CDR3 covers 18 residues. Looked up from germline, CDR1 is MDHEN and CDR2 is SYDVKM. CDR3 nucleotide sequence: TGTGCCAGCAGTTTATTAGCGGGACCCCCAGCGAGCACAGATACGCAGTATTTT. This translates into CASSLLAGPPASTDTQYF.

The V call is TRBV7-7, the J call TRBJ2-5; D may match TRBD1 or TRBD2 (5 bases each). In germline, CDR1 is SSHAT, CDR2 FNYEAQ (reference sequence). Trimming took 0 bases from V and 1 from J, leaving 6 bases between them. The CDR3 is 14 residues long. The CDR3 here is CASSLAGTQETQYF. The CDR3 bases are TGTGCCAGCAGCTTAGCAGGGACCCAAGAGACCCAGTACTTC.

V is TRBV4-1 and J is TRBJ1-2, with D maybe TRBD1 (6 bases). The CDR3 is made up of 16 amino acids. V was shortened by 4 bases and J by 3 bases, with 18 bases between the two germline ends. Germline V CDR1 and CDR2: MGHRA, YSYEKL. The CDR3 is CASSPSAPGADYGYTF. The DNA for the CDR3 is TGCGCCAGCAGCCCGTCAGCTCCGGGGGCGGACTATGGCTACACCTTC.

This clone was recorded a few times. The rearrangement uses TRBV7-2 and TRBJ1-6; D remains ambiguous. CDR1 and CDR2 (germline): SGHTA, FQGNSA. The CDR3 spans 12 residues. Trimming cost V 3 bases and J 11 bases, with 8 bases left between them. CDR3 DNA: TGTGCCAGCAGCTTTCGGCAGACACCCCTCCACTTT. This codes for CASSFRQTPLHF.

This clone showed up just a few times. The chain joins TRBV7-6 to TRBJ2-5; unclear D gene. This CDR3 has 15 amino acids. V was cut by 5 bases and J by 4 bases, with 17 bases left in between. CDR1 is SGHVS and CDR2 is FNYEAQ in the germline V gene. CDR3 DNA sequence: TGTGCCAGCAGCATTTCGGGTAACTGGGCAGAGACCCAGTACTTC. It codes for CASSISGNWAETQYF. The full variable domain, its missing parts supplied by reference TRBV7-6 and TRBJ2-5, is GAGVSQSPRYKVTKRGQDVALRCDPISGHVSLYWYRQALGQGPEFLTYFNYEAQQDKSGLPNDRFSAERPEGSISTLTIQRTEQRDSAMYRCASSISGNWAETQYFGPGTRLLVL.

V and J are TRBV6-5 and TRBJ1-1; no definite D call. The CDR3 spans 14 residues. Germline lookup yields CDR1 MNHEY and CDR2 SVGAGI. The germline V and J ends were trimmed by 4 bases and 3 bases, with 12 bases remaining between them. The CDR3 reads CASSWEGGDTEAFF. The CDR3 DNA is TGTGCCAGCAGTTGGGAGGGAGGAGACACTGAAGCTTTCTTT.

The CDR3 protein is CASGRTGYEQYF. CDR3 sequence (DNA): TGTGCCAGCGGGCGGACGGGCTACGAGCAGTACTTC. This chain connects TRBV2 to TRBJ2-7; D ambiguous. The V and J ends lost 8 bases and 3 bases respectively, with 11 bases between them. This CDR3 is built from 12 residues. Germline V CDR1 and CDR2: SNHLY, FYNNEI.

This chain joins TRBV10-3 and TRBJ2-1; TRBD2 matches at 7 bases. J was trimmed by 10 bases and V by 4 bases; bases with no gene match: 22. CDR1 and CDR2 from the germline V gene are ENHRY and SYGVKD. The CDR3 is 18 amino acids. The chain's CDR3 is CAISVRGPGSGSPQEQFF. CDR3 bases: TGTGCCATCAGTGTAAGGGGACCGGGTAGCGGGTCCCCCCAAGAGCAGTTCTTC.

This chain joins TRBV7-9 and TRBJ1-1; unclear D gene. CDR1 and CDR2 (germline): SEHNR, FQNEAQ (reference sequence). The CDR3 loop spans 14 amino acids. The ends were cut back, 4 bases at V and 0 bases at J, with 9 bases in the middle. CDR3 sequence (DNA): TGTGCCAGCAGCTCAAGGTTGGTGAACACTGAAGCTTTCTTT. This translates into CASSSRLVNTEAFF.

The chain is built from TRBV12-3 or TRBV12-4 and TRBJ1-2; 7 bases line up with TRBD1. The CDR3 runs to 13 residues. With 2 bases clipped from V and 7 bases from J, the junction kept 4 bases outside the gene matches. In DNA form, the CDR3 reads TGTGCCAGCAGTTTATTACAGGGGAGTGGCTACACCTTC. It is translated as CASSLLQGSGYTF.

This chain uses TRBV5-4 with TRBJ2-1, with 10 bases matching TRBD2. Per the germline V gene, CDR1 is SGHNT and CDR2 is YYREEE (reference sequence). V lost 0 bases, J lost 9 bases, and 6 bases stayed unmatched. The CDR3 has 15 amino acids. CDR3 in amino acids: CASSLAPSGSFEQFF. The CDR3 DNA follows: TGTGCCAGCAGCTTGGCCCCTAGCGGGAGTTTTGAGCAGTTCTTC.